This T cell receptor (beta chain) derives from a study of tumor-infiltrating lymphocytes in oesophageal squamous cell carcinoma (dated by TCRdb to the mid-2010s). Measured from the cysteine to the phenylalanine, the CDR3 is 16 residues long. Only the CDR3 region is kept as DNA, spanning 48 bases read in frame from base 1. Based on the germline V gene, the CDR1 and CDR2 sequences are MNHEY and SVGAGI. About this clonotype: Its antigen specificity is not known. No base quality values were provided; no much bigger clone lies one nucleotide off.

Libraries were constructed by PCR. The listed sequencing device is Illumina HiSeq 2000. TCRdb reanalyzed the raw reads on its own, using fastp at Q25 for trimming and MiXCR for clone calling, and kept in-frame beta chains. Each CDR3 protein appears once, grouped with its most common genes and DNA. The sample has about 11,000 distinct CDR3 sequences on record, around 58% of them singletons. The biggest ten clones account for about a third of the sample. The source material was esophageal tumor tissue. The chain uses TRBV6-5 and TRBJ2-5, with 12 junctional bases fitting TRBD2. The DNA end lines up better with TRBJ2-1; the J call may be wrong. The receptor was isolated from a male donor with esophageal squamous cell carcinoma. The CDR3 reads CASSFSTSGSLYEQFF. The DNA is TGTGCCAGCAGTTTCTCGACTAGCGGGAGCCTCTATGAGCAGTTCTTC.